The T cell receptor (beta chain) under discussion was sequenced for a study of cytomegalovirus exposure and HLA in healthy donors listed by TCRdb under 2017. In terms of the full investigation: According to an earlier analysis of around 600 of the donors, some 170 million T cells yielded roughly 100 million unique TCR beta sequences and about 280 Gb of sequence data. All discovery cohort repertoires had been generated on a single sequencing platform. Using immunosequencing, the study profiled T cell repertoires from 666 subjects and related those repertoires to cytomegalovirus serostatus. An earlier analysis of roughly 600 of the donors used high-throughput TCR beta sequencing to judge whether each TCR beta V gene segment behaved as functional or pseudogenic. In a later genetic analysis, genome-wide SNP genotypes for about 55% of the roughly 700 donors were used, and that subset was treated as a discovery cohort. Both class I and class II loci were covered by HLA typing, at four-digit resolution. Donor age, sex, ethnicity and CMV serostatus were compiled alongside the repertoire data. To study patterns of TCR occurrence, a later analysis re-analyzed previously published TCR beta repertoires from 550 to 800 donors and added high-resolution HLA genotyping. In addition to the first cohort of 650 to 800 subjects, a separate validation cohort of under 150 different subjects was used. Roughly five DR-DQ haplotypes were treated as single units for association and clustering because of strong linkage in the cohort. Approximately 300 gigabases of sequencing data and 70 million to 100 million unique TCR sequences were included in an early release covering several hundred HLA-typed donors. Among a few hundred genotyped donors of the cohort, an average of about 240,000 unique TCR beta nucleotide sequences were sequenced per donor, roughly 18% of them non-productive. The study combined high-throughput TCR immunosequencing, statistical association of individual TCRs with disease status, and machine learning to predict cytomegalovirus infection status. In the later analysis, no new phenotypic data were used to find candidate immune exposures; instead, reliance was placed on TCR beta sequences and their occurrence across donors. Typing coverage varied by locus: roughly 620-630 donors for A, B, C, DRB1 and DQB1; roughly 510 for DQA1; 606 for DPA1; about 450 for DPB1. Among the roughly 400 genotyped donors, approximately 77% belonged to the genetic ancestry cluster associated with self-reported Caucasian donors. The study aimed to test whether signatures of past pathogen exposure could be identified by cataloging public T cell receptors. The full study reports these points: A further reported finding was that TCR beta sequences accurately predicted the HLA-A and HLA-B alleles for most subjects in the first cohort. Three of the identified cytomegalovirus-associated TCR beta chains were confirmed in vitro to be specific for cytomegalovirus antigens. Across donors, most TCR sequences were observed very rarely, whereas some public TCRs were present in many individuals. A later analysis found that HLA-associated TCR beta chains were more clonally expanded and had lower generation probabilities than equally common non-associated chains. A cluster of highly shared sequence variants was judged likely to be a technical artifact of the sequencing pipeline. According to a later analysis, most CMV-associated TCR beta chains appeared to be HLA-restricted, and the HLA associations seemed to be driven largely by CMV exposure. Because HLA typing was missing for some donors at each locus, association tests included only the typed subset. According to a later analysis, parvovirus B19, influenza, CMV and Epstein-Barr virus appeared linked to several top co-occurrence clusters. In this cohort, only TCR beta chains were sequenced, and detectable features were limited by the absence of alpha or paired-chain data. The presence/absence analyses assumed that sequencing depth was roughly uniform across donors, and that assumption may not be true. Cytomegalovirus status was reported to be diagnosed by the classifier with high specificity and sensitivity in both the original and validation cohorts. Specific HLA alleles were associated with 16,951 TCR beta sequences at a false discovery rate of 0.05 in a later analysis. According to the authors, the approach could potentially be generalized to other disease states and immunological phenotypes. The earlier analysis of approximately 590 of the donors excluded roughly 17 rarely observed V segments, including chromosome 9 orphons, because counts were too low. An association between a missense DCLRE1C variant and V-gene and J-gene trimming of TCR beta chains was found in a later genetic analysis and replicated in an independent cohort. When HLA alleles, especially DR and DQ, strongly co-occurred, TCR associations were difficult to assign to individual alleles. The study gave a list of 150 to 200 TCR beta chains associated with cytomegalovirus. According to a later genetic analysis, donors in an Asian-associated ancestry cluster had fewer N-insertions in productive TCRs than the roughly 660-donor mean. Some IMGT-functional V segments, including TRBV6-2 and TRBV6-3, could not be told apart with the 87-base-pair reads, so those segments were excluded. An earlier analysis of roughly 570 of the donors showed that most TCR beta V segments appeared in productive rearrangements either about 90% or about 30% of the time, which broadly matched IMGT annotations. The only immune exposure information available for the cohort was CMV serostatus. In a later analysis, the rate of TCR association differed among HLA loci, with DRB1 alleles having the most associated TCRs and HLA-C alleles having the fewest. Correlated functional status among segregating V segments might be attributable to linkage disequilibrium, but an unknown experimental factor could not be ruled out.

Libraries came from the immunoSEQ multiplex PCR assay. For the multiplex PCR, a mixture combining 60 forward primers for TCR Vbeta segments and 13 reverse primers for TCR Jbeta segments was used. The CDR3 region of rearranged TCR beta genes was amplified from genomic DNA with a multiplex PCR assay. Amplified TCR beta libraries were sequenced as 87-base-pair reads on the Illumina HiSeq System. On the authors' methods: Across the 500 to 850 repertoires, a later analysis counted 80 million or so unique TCR beta chains, 9.5 million to 13 million of which were shared by at least two donors. Raw reads were error-corrected and collapsed into unique sequences with a nearest-neighbor algorithm that merged closely related sequences to remove PCR and sequencing errors. V, D and J gene segments were assigned by aligning CDR3 sequences to IMGT reference sequences. Each retained sequence needed at least a six-nucleotide match to both a V gene segment and a J gene segment. Rearrangements were called productive when the CDR3 lacked stop codons and stayed in frame with V and J; all others were non-productive. Following IMGT convention, CDR3 was defined as the stretch from the second conserved V-encoded cysteine up to the conserved J-encoded phenylalanine. Sequences without an unambiguous match to a single V gene segment were excluded from the earlier analysis of about 600 of the donors. In an earlier analysis of approximately 610 of the donors, V segments were called functional above 56.7% productive rearrangements and were called segregating when the between-donor standard deviation exceeded 5%. A statistical classification framework was built for diagnosing cytomegalovirus status from the catalog of TCR beta chain sequences. In a later analysis, TCR nucleotide sequences were compared against IMGT/GENE-DB human TR gene sequences so that V and J genes could be assigned. Using the TCRdist pipeline, a later analysis assigned CDR3 sequences along with most-parsimonious VDJ recombination scenarios. A later analysis defined each TCR beta chain by its CDR3 amino acid sequence plus V-gene family, and excluded reads lacking a unique V-gene family. To address suspected cross-contamination and a sequencing artifact, a later analysis removed a few hundred highly shared, low-generation-probability nucleotide sequences. In a later analysis, a clonal expansion index was calculated for each public chain from normalized within-repertoire ranks of inferred template counts. Generation probabilities in a later analysis came from a VDJ recombination model fitted to out-of-frame rearrangements, and those results were checked against IGoR. Hypergeometric tests were used in a later analysis to score TCR-TCR, TCR-HLA and TCR-CMV co-occurrence, with a repertoire-size bias correction applied to the TCR pairs. In a later analysis, false discovery rates were estimated by permuting HLA or CMV assignments 20 times. A later analysis grouped co-occurring TCRs with DBSCAN, adding TCRdist sequence similarity when clustering within HLA-allele-positive subsets. Co-occurrence clustering excluded repertoires with fewer than 30,000 or more than 120,000 public chains, plus five with anomalous nucleotide sharing. Drawn from immuneACCESS, this table holds only the in-frame rearrangements with V and J called that TCRdb kept. Clones are partly lost; checked studies trace under half to an unresolved V gene and leave the rest unexplained. From that table come the V and J calls and clone size; the DNA was used to work out D and trimming. This sample comprises some 170,000 clones, 77% of them detected only once. Of the sample, 1.5% to 2% falls within the top ten clones.

In total, 600 or so healthy bone marrow donors made up the cohort. At the time of sampling, all cohort members were nominally healthy, though unrecorded immune exposures were likely present. The donor was CMV seronegative and was included in the group of about 350 seronegative cohort members. Each donor provided a peripheral blood sample, and peripheral blood mononuclear cells were used for TCR beta sequencing. The Qiagen DNeasy Blood Extraction Kit was used to extract genomic DNA from the blood cell samples. With respect to this clone: There is no known antigen for this receptor. Base qualities were left out, and no much larger clone turns up one base away.

The cysteine opens and the phenylalanine closes a CDR3 of 17 amino acids. Only CDR3 DNA remains: 51 bases, in frame from the first base. CDR1 ENHRY and CDR2 SYGVKD are derived from the germline V gene. Compared with germline, V lacks 0 bases and J lacks 5 bases; bases without a gene match: 8. This sequence was found in a woman in her 30s in good health and CMV-seronegative. The sequenced material came from PBMCs. Here the chain combines TRBV10-3 and TRBJ2-1, with 9 bases aligning to TRBD2. The DNA is as follows: TGTGCCATCAGTGAGTCTAGGGCTAGCGGGGATCACAATGAGCAGTTCTTC. Its coded protein is CAISESRASGDHNEQFF.